The text below deals with one T cell receptor beta chain. Here immunoSEQ multiplex PCR was the method, and the copy in TCRdb shows in-frame clones only, minus some. The sample records about 37,000 clones, 68% being singletons. In germline, CDR1 is SGHRS, CDR2 YFSETQ. V was trimmed by 4 bases and J by 0 bases, leaving 7 bases between them. The CDR3 totals 14 residues. This sample stems from a study of STAT5B mutations in CD4+ large granular lymphocyte leukemia. This TCR was sampled from a human donor in good health. Specimen: CD4+ T cells from blood buffy coats. V and J are TRBV5-1 and TRBJ2-2; maybe TRBD2 (5 bases). The chain's CDR3 is CASSPGANTGELFF. Written as DNA, the CDR3 is TGCGCCAGCAGCCCCGGGGCGAACACCGGGGAGCTGTTTTTT.